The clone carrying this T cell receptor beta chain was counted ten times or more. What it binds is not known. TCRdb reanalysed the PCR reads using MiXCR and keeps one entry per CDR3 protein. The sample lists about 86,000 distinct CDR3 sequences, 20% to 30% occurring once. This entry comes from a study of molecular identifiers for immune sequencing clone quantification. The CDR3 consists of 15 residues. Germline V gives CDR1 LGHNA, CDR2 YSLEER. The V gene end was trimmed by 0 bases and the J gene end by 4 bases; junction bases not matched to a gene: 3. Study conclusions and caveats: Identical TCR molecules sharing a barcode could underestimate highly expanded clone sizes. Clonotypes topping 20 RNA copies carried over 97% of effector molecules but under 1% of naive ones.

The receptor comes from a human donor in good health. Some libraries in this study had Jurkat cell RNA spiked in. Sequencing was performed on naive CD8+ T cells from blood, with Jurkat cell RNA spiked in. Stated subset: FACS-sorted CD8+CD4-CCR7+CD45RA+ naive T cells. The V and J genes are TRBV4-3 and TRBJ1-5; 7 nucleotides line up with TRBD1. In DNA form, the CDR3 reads TGCGCCAGCAGCCAAGAGACAGGGTTGAATCAGCCCCAGCATTTT. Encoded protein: CASSQETGLNQPQHF.